The clone carrying this T cell receptor beta chain was seen repeatedly, ten times or more. Its antigen is not known. TCRdb redid the calling of the reads with MiXCR, one entry per CDR3 protein. The top ten clones hold approximately 61% of a sample with around 71,000 distinct CDR3 sequences, 20% of them seen once. This sample stems from a study of T cell repertoires in cytomegalovirus infection. As for the study in general: Both recently identified HLA-C-restricted and well-studied HLA-B-restricted CMV epitopes were used in the study. Public signatures in TCR beta pointed to CMV infection and matching HLA type.

Germline V gene lookup returns CDR1 SGHTA and CDR2 FQGNSA. Trimming stripped 1 base from V and 4 bases from J, with 5 bases between. This CDR3 contains 13 residues. Findings of the study overall: Within the response measured ex vivo, HLA-C-restricted CMV-specific TCR beta clonotypes were dominant. There were carriers of CMV plus the relevant HLA, and cumulative public TCR beta family frequency identified them.

Sequences were derived from CD8+ T cells from cultured PBMCs, sampled from culture after CMV antigen stimulation. V is TRBV7-2 and J is TRBJ2-1, with D unclear. This clonotype was sampled from a human donor in good health (CMV status not recorded). Some clones in this sample may be carry-over from other donors' samples. This chain's CDR3 is CASSLGLYNEQFF. The DNA for the CDR3 is TGTGCCAGCAGCTTAGGACTTTACAATGAGCAGTTCTTC.